This T cell receptor beta chain derives from a study of cytomegalovirus exposure and HLA in healthy donors. On the study more broadly: Among the 350 to 400 donors who were genotyped, 81% fell in the genetic ancestry cluster that is associated with self-reported Caucasian donors.

V lost 5 bases, J lost 1 base, and 3 bases stayed unmatched. The length of the CDR3 is 14 residues. CDR1 is MNHEY and CDR2 is SVGAGI in the germline V gene. The study ran its PCR with 60 Vbeta and 13 Jbeta primers. This table comes from immunoSEQ multiplex PCR, and its TCRdb copy is limited to in-frame clones, with some not included. The table records approximately 120,000 clones, roughly four fifths of them present only once. The clonotype originates from a woman aged 40 to 49 in good health and CMV-seropositive. Sequenced sample: PBMCs. The rearrangement uses TRBV6-5 and TRBJ2-7, with 9 bases lining up with TRBD1. CDR3 coding DNA: TGTGCCAGCAGTCTACAGGGGGCTTCCTACGAGCAGTACTTC. Its translation is CASSLQGASYEQYF.